Listed below are T cell receptor beta chains from one sample, sequenced in a study of blood T cell repertoires in COVID-19. Assay: immunoSEQ multiplex PCR; the TCRdb copy retains only in-frame clones and omits some. The sample yields 110,000 to 150,000 clones, around 80% seen once. The sample comprised peripheral blood. The receptors shown here come from a man in his fifties or sixties with acute or convalescent COVID-19. Both conserved end residues are part of each CDR3. The D gene is left open where the match is weak. The listing skips clone size in some rows; elsewhere it reads once, few, many or a size class.

J: TRBJ2-1
size: NA
V: TRBV6-1
D: NA
CDR3: CASSEFGNNFYNEQFF
DNA: TGTGCCAGCAGTGAATTCGGGAACAATTTCTACAATGAGCAGTTCTTC

J: TRBJ2-5
size: few
V: TRBV3-1/TRBV3-2
D: TRBD2
CDR3: CASSQEGRREDTLEETQYF
DNA: TGTGCCAGCAGCCAAGAAGGTCGGCGGGAGGATACCCTTGAAGAGACCCAGTACTTC

J: TRBJ1-2
size: few
V: TRBV2
D: TRBD1
CDR3: CASVIDREDGYTF
DNA: TGTGCCAGCGTTATAGACAGGGAAGATGGCTACACCTTC

J: TRBJ1-4
size: NA
V: TRBV7-6
D: TRBD1
CDR3: CASSLGQGNEKLFF
DNA: TGTGCCAGCAGCTTAGGACAGGGTAATGAAAAACTGTTTTTT

J: TRBJ2-2
size: NA
V: TRBV19
D: TRBD2
CDR3: CASMVRAGVGTGELFF
DNA: TGTGCCAGTATGGTGCGGGCGGGAGTAGGTACCGGGGAGCTGTTTTTT

J: TRBJ2-2
size: NA
V: TRBV27
D: NA
CDR3: CASSFGRTGELFF
DNA: TGTGCCAGCAGTTTTGGTCGGACCGGGGAGCTGTTTTTT

J: TRBJ2-7
size: many
V: TRBV27
D: NA
CDR3: CASSLLGASSYEQYF
DNA: TGTGCCAGCAGTTTATTGGGGGCTAGCTCCTACGAGCAGTACTTC

J: TRBJ1-1
size: few
V: TRBV12-3/TRBV12-4
D: NA
CDR3: CASNGFTEAFF
DNA: TGTGCCAGCAACGGGTTTACTGAAGCTTTCTTT

J: TRBJ2-3
size: NA
V: TRBV4-2
D: NA
CDR3: CASSQISGPDTQYF
DNA: TGTGCCAGCAGCCAAATCAGCGGGCCAGATACGCAGTATTTT

J: TRBJ2-1
size: NA
V: TRBV19
D: TRBD2
CDR3: CASTYLAGPYNEQFF
DNA: TGTGCCAGTACTTATCTAGCGGGGCCGTACAATGAGCAGTTCTTC

J: TRBJ1-6
size: once
V: TRBV2
D: TRBD1
CDR3: CAWGTDLNSPLHF
DNA: TGTGCCTGGGGGACAGATTTAAATTCACCCCTCCACTTT

J: TRBJ2-1
size: NA
V: TRBV3-1/TRBV3-2
D: TRBD2
CDR3: CASSQATGTSGFNEQFF
DNA: TGTGCCAGCAGCCAAGCCACCGGGACTAGCGGTTTCAATGAGCAGTTCTTC

J: TRBJ2-1
size: NA
V: TRBV11-3
D: TRBD2
CDR3: CASSFLAGTDNEQFF
DNA: TGTGCCAGCAGCTTTCTAGCGGGAACCGACAATGAGCAGTTCTTC

J: TRBJ1-6
size: NA
V: TRBV18
D: TRBD1
CDR3: CASSPDRGNSPLHF
DNA: TGTGCCAGCTCACCGGACAGGGGGAATTCACCCCTCCACTTT

J: TRBJ2-5
size: NA
V: TRBV6-5
D: TRBD1
CDR3: CASKPGQQETQYF
DNA: TGTGCCAGCAAACCGGGACAGCAAGAGACCCAGTACTTC

J: TRBJ1-1
size: NA
V: TRBV7-9
D: TRBD1
CDR3: CASSAATGGETFF
DNA: TGTGCCAGCAGCGCAGCGACAGGGGGCGAAACTTTCTTT

J: TRBJ2-7
size: NA
V: TRBV6-5
D: TRBD1
CDR3: CASSYLRDSRTYEQYF
DNA: TGTGCCAGCAGTTATCTCCGGGACAGCCGGACCTACGAGCAGTACTTC

J: TRBJ1-1
size: few
V: TRBV11-2
D: TRBD1
CDR3: CASSLRGLGTEAFF
DNA: TGTGCCAGCAGCTTAAGGGGGCTTGGCACTGAAGCTTTCTTT

J: TRBJ2-7
size: NA
V: TRBV5-4
D: TRBD1
CDR3: CASSRTGPYEQYF
DNA: TGTGCCAGCAGCCGGACAGGGCCCTACGAGCAGTACTTC

J: TRBJ1-1
size: once
V: TRBV11-2
D: NA
CDR3: CASSPGLGGGNTEAFF
DNA: TGTGCCAGCAGCCCGGGACTGGGCGGGGGGAACACTGAAGCTTTCTTT

J: TRBJ1-5
size: few
V: TRBV24-1
D: NA
CDR3: CATSRGNQPQHF
DNA: TGTGCCACCAGTAGAGGGAATCAGCCCCAGCATTTT

J: TRBJ2-1
size: NA
V: TRBV4-2
D: TRBD2
CDR3: CASSQSGLQHNEQFF
DNA: TGTGCCAGCAGCCAATCGGGACTACAACACAATGAGCAGTTCTTC

J: TRBJ1-2
size: few
V: TRBV6-1
D: NA
CDR3: CASSEAHGTYGYTF
DNA: TGTGCCAGCAGTGAAGCGCATGGGACATATGGCTACACCTTC

J: TRBJ1-2
size: NA
V: TRBV2
D: NA
CDR3: CASSLEQGVGDGYTF
DNA: TGTGCCAGCAGCCTAGAACAGGGTGTGGGAGATGGCTACACCTTC

J: TRBJ2-7
size: NA
V: TRBV27
D: TRBD2
CDR3: CASSLVVAGGPSSYEQYF
DNA: TGTGCCAGCAGTTTGGTGGTAGCGGGAGGCCCCAGCTCCTACGAGCAGTACTTC

J: TRBJ1-2
size: NA
V: TRBV30
D: TRBD1
CDR3: CACPWTGGYYGYTF
DNA: TGTGCCTGCCCTTGGACAGGTGGCTACTATGGCTACACCTTC

J: TRBJ2-1
size: NA
V: TRBV7-2
D: TRBD1
CDR3: CASSLGRGTGWYNEQFF
DNA: TGTGCCAGCAGCTTAGGCCGAGGGACAGGGTGGTACAATGAGCAGTTCTTC

J: TRBJ1-6
size: once
V: TRBV30
D: NA
CDR3: CAWSVQGWNSPLHF
DNA: TGTGCCTGGAGCGTACAGGGTTGGAATTCACCCCTCCACTTT

J: TRBJ2-1
size: NA
V: TRBV11-2
D: TRBD2
CDR3: CASSLGTSRRANEQFF
DNA: TGTGCCAGCAGCCTCGGGACTAGCAGGAGGGCCAATGAGCAGTTCTTC